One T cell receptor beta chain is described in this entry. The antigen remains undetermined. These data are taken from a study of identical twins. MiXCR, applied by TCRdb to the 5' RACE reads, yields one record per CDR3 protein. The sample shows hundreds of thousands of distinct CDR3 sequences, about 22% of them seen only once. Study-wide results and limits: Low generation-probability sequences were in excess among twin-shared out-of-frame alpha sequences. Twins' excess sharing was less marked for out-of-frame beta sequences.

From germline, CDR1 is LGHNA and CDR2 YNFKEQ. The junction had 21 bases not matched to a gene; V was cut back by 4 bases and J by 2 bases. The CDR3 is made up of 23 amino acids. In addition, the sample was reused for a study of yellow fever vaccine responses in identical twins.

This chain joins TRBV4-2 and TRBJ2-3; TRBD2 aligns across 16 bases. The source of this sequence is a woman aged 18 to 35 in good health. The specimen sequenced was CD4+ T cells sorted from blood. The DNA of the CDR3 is TGTGCCAGCAGCCCCCTGGGACTAGCGGGAGGGCCTATAGTCGTGTCGGACACAGATACGCAGTATTTT. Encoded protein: CASSPLGLAGGPIVVSDTDTQYF.